This TCR beta chain derives from a study of beta chain features in type 1 diabetes. General observations from the study: Type 1 diabetes patients showed a moderate but significant shortening of TCRB CDR3s in all four CD4+ subsets.

A few counts support this clone. The target antigen is unknown. The CDR3 length is 14 residues. Looked up from germline, CDR1 is PRHDT and CDR2 is FYEKMQ (reference sequence). Trimming took 3 bases from V and 3 from J, leaving 11 bases between them. The sequenced template was cDNA made from the entire isolated RNA. The assay was immunoSEQ multiplex PCR, and TCRdb's table has in-frame clones only and misses some. In the table there are around 360,000 clones, 10% to 15% of which are singletons. One heparinised draw of blood, averaging roughly 120 mL, came from each donor. This TCR came from a woman aged 18-29 years with type 1 diabetes. Sequences were obtained from naive CD4+ T cells from blood. The chain joins TRBV13 to TRBJ1-2; tentative D call: TRBD1 (6 bases). CDR3: CASSLLGGHYGYTF. In DNA, the CDR3 is TGTGCCAGCAGCTTGTTAGGGGGACACTATGGCTACACCTTC.